What follows are 26 T cell receptor beta chains derived from one specimen sequenced in a study of CD8 T cells in ankylosing spondylitis. TCRdb redid the calling of the 5' RACE reads with MiXCR, one entry per CDR3 protein. The sample has 210,000 or so distinct CDR3 sequences; roughly 24% are singletons. The sample taken for sequencing was blood, either unsorted or a sorted T cell fraction (not recorded which). All receptors come from a male donor with ankylosing spondylitis or in good health (not recorded which).

Ten or more counts support this clonotype. The J gene is TRBJ2-7, the V gene TRBV12-3 or TRBV12-4; D is uncertain. Trimming removed 4 bases at V and 4 bases at J, with 8 bases between. This CDR3 has 12 residues. The CDR3 bases are TGTGCCAGCAGTTATTCGATATACGAGCAGTACTTC. Encoded protein: CASSYSIYEQYF.

The chain uses TRBV29-1 and TRBJ2-2; D gene uncertain. The V end lost 4 bases, the J end lost 0 bases, and 9 bases lay between the germline ends. This CDR3 is 14 amino acids long. Looked up from germline, CDR1 is SQVTM and CDR2 is ANQGSEA. In DNA form, the CDR3 reads TGCAGCGTTGTTGGTTTCGCGAACACCGGGGAGCTGTTTTTT. Its protein is CSVVGFANTGELFF.

In regard to this clonotype: Just one base apart from a much larger clone, this may be a read error. The chain carries TRBV12-3 or TRBV12-4 and TRBJ2-2; 8 bases match TRBD2. This CDR3 is built from 16 residues. V was pared by 6 bases and J by 1 base, with 7 bases of the junction left unmatched. The CDR3 DNA is TGTGCCAGCAGACCCTTAGCGGGGATGAACACCGGGGAGCTGTTTTTT. Translation gives CASRPLAGMNTGELFF.

This clonotype has ten or more counts. V gene TRBV10-3 combines with J gene TRBJ2-2; D might be TRBD2 (5 bases). The CDR3 runs to 12 residues. CDR1 is ENHRY, CDR2 SYGVKD, per germline. Between the trimmed V and J ends, which lost 5 bases and 8 bases, there was a span of 9 bases. The CDR3 spells CAISWGEGELFF. As DNA, the CDR3 is TGTGCCATCAGTTGGGGAGAGGGGGAGCTGTTTTTT.

Ten or more counts support this clonotype. The chain is built from TRBV6-6 and TRBJ1-5; D remains unclear. The CDR3 spans 13 residues. V gave up 7 bases and J gave up 0 bases, with 7 bases separating them. CDR1 and CDR2 from the germline V gene are MNHNY and SVGAGI (reference sequence). The DNA of the CDR3 is TGTGCCAGCACCGCATCTAGCAATCAGCCCCAGCATTTT. It codes for CASTASSNQPQHF.

Written as DNA, the CDR3 is TGTGCCAGCAGCTCGGTATCAGCTGGAAACACCATATATTTT. It specifies CASSSVSAGNTIYF. This chain connects TRBV12-3 or TRBV12-4 to TRBJ1-3; D is unresolved. The CDR3 is made up of 14 amino acids. Trimming removed 6 bases from V and 2 bases from J, with 11 bases in between.

This clonotype has at least ten counts. The chain combines TRBV20-1 with TRBJ2-1; 9 bases are a match to TRBD2. The V gene's germline CDR1 is DFQATT and CDR2 SNEGSKA (reference sequence). With 3 bases clipped from V and 9 bases from J, the junction kept 12 bases outside the gene matches. The CDR3 contains 15 residues. Here the CDR3 DNA reads TGCAGTGCTAGCCCCCTGGGCGGGAGGGCCAGTGAGCAGTTCTTC. Its protein is CSASPLGGRASEQFF.

This clonotype was recorded at least ten times. The chain has TRBV5-4 and TRBJ2-2; D is perhaps TRBD1 (6 bases). The germline V gene has CDR1 SGHNT and CDR2 YYREEE (reference sequence). This CDR3 contains 16 residues. Trimming stripped 1 base from V and 6 bases from J, with 16 bases between. The DNA for the CDR3 is TGTGCCAGCAGCTTGTCAACAGGGACACCGGCCGGGGAGCTGTTTTTT. It encodes CASSLSTGTPAGELFF.

J is TRBJ2-1 and V is TRBV20-1; the D call may be TRBD1 or TRBD2 (5 bases each). V was pared by 0 bases and J by 1 base, with 13 bases between. The CDR3 runs 16 residues. CDR1 DFQATT and CDR2 SNEGSKA come from the germline V gene (reference sequence). CDR3 DNA sequence: TGCAGTGCTAGAGATATCGGCAGGGAGTCCTACAATGAGCAGTTCTTC. Amino acids: CSARDIGRESYNEQFF.

This clonotype has a count of ten or more. The V call is TRBV5-5, the J call TRBJ2-3; D is uncertain. CDR3 length: 15 residues. CDR1 SGHKS and CDR2 YYEKEE come from the germline V gene (reference sequence). The V gene lost 0 bases and the J gene lost 4 bases, with 12 bases spanning the gap. Here the CDR3 reads CASSLAEGFPDTQYF. As DNA, the CDR3 is TGTGCCAGCAGCTTGGCCGAAGGGTTTCCAGATACGCAGTATTTT. Combining the CDR3 with reference TRBV5-5 and TRBJ2-3 gives the whole variable domain DAGVTQSPTHLIKTRGQQVTLRCSPISGHKSVSWYQQVLGQGPQFIFQYYEKEERGRGNFPDRFSARQFPNYSSELNVNALLLGDSALYLCASSLAEGFPDTQYFGPGTRLTVL.

This clonotype has at least ten counts. The chain employs TRBV4-1 and TRBJ2-1; D is undetermined. The CDR3 length is 14 residues. V shed 2 bases and J shed 8 bases, with 13 bases lying between them. The germline V gene has CDR1 MGHRA and CDR2 YSYEKL. CDR3 loop: CASSQSEGDHEQFF. The CDR3 nucleotides read TGCGCCAGCAGCCAAAGCGAAGGAGACCATGAGCAGTTCTTC.

In this sample, this clonotype turned up many times. The V gene is TRBV20-1, the J gene TRBJ2-1; the match to TRBD2 covers 9 bases. Unmatched junction bases numbered 9, after V lost 3 bases and J lost 9 bases. The CDR3 spans 14 residues. Germline V gives CDR1 DFQATT, CDR2 SNEGSKA (reference sequence). This CDR3 reads CSARGREGRIEQFF. Here the CDR3 DNA reads TGCAGTGCTAGGGGGCGGGAGGGCCGTATTGAGCAGTTCTTC.

This clonotype appeared a few times. The chain joins TRBV10-3 to TRBJ2-7; 7 bases are shared with TRBD1. This CDR3 region has 14 residues. Germline V gives CDR1 ENHRY, CDR2 SYGVKD. V shed 6 bases, J shed 4 bases, and the junction held 9 bases outside the gene matches. The CDR3 DNA follows: TGTGCCATCAGACCCGACAGGGTGGGGTACGAGCAGTACTTC. This sequence encodes CAIRPDRVGYEQYF.

This clonotype was seen repeatedly, ten times or more. The gene calls are TRBV29-1 and TRBJ1-1, with D tentatively TRBD1 (6 bases). CDR1 is SQVTM and CDR2 is ANQGSEA in the germline V gene. There are 13 residues in the CDR3. With 7 bases removed from V and 1 base from J, the gap between germline ends came to 13 bases. CDR3 DNA sequence: TGCAGCGGCACCCCACAGGGGAACACTGAAGCTTTCTTT. It translates to CSGTPQGNTEAFF. Looking up the rest from reference TRBV29-1 and TRBJ1-1 gives the full variable domain: SAVISQKPSRDICQRGTSLTIQCQVDSQVTMMFWYRQQPGQSLTLIATANQGSEATYESGFVIDKFPISRPNLTFSTLTVSNMSPEDSSIYLCSGTPQGNTEAFFGQGTRLTVV.

The chain couples TRBV20-1 to TRBJ2-5; no clear D. CDR3 length: 15 residues. Trimming took 2 bases from V and 4 from J, leaving 17 bases between them. CDR1 and CDR2 (germline): DFQATT, SNEGSKA (reference sequence). The CDR3 DNA reads TGCAGTGCTAGAAGGGCCCTTGACTGGGGAGAGACCCAGTACTTC. This sequence encodes CSARRALDWGETQYF.

Only one count was recorded for this clonotype. A much larger clonotype is one base distant, so this may be a read error. This sequence joins TRBV11-2 and TRBJ1-4; D unresolved. The CDR3 is 14 residues long. Germline V gene lookup returns CDR1 SGHAT and CDR2 FQNNGV. CDR3 in DNA: TGTGCCATCAGCTTCCGTCCTGAGGGCGAAAAACTGTTTTTT. Protein: CAISFRPEGEKLFF.

V and J are TRBV20-1 and TRBJ2-1, with 15 bases lining up with TRBD2. V lost 0 bases to trimming and J lost 9 bases; unmatched junction nucleotides: 3. CDR1 and CDR2 from the germline V gene are DFQATT and SNEGSKA (reference sequence). The CDR3 consists of 15 residues. CDR3: CSAREGTSGRSEQFF. The CDR3, as DNA: TGCAGTGCTAGAGAAGGGACTAGCGGGAGGAGTGAGCAGTTCTTC.

This clonotype was counted many times. This sequence joins TRBV7-9 and TRBJ1-6; D not certain. The V gene lost 5 bases and the J gene lost 9 bases, with 11 bases spanning the gap. There are 13 residues in the CDR3. Germline V gives CDR1 SEHNR, CDR2 FQNEAQ (reference sequence). The CDR3 spells CASSPSASSPLHF. In nucleotides, the CDR3 is TGTGCCAGCAGCCCCAGCGCGAGTTCACCCCTCCACTTT.

This clonotype was seen many times. The chain joins TRBV7-2 to TRBJ1-1; D is perhaps TRBD1 (6 bases). V was cut by 1 base and J by 6 bases, with 12 bases left in between. The CDR3 spans 14 residues. CDR1 is SGHTA, CDR2 FQGNSA, per germline. CDR3 region: CASSLVPGESEAFF. DNA for the CDR3: TGTGCCAGCAGCTTAGTACCAGGGGAATCTGAAGCTTTCTTT. Looking up the rest from reference TRBV7-2 and TRBJ1-1 gives the full variable domain: GAGVSQSPSNKVTEKGKDVELRCDPISGHTALYWYRQSLGQGLEFLIYFQGNSAPDKSGLPSDRFSAERTGGSVSTLTIQRTQQEDSAVYLCASSLVPGESEAFFGQGTRLTVV.

This clonotype came up many times. The chain is built from TRBV12-3 or TRBV12-4 and TRBJ2-1; 8 nucleotides line up with TRBD1. The CDR3 runs 15 residues. V shed 6 bases and J 6 bases; nucleotides not matched to a gene: 10. As DNA, the CDR3 is TGTGCCAGCAGGACGGACAGGGCAAAATTCAATGAGCAGTTCTTC. Its protein is CASRTDRAKFNEQFF.

This clonotype was counted at least ten times. V is TRBV12-3 or TRBV12-4 and J is TRBJ2-1, with D possibly TRBD2 on 5 matching bases. V lost 5 bases and J 7 bases, leaving 21 bases between the germline ends. The CDR3 is made up of 16 amino acids. CDR3 loop: CASSPVFGRGPNEQFF. The CDR3, as DNA: TGTGCCAGCAGTCCAGTTTTTGGGAGAGGCCCGAATGAGCAGTTCTTC.

The chain joins TRBV7-8 to TRBJ2-3, with 8 bases that match TRBD1. The trim removed 6 bases at V and 4 bases at J, leaving 9 bases unmatched. This CDR3 has 15 residues. Per germline, CDR1 SGHVS and CDR2 FQNEAQ. CDR3 DNA: TGTGCCAGCAGTTACCGGGACAGGTTGTCAGATACGCAGTATTTT. The encoded protein is CASSYRDRLSDTQYF.

Ten or more counts support this clonotype. This rearrangement joins TRBV12-3 or TRBV12-4 to TRBJ1-3; D remains unclear. The V gene lost 0 bases and the J gene lost 3 bases, with 3 bases spanning the gap. This CDR3 comprises 13 residues. The DNA for the CDR3 is TGTGCCAGCAGTTTAGCGGGTGGAAACACCATATATTTT. It is translated as CASSLAGGNTIYF.

This clonotype appeared many times. V usage is TRBV5-1 and J usage is TRBJ2-2, with TRBD1 matching 7 bases. J gave up 6 bases and V 3 bases, and 8 bases lay outside the gene matches. There are 15 residues in the CDR3. Germline lookup yields CDR1 SGHRS and CDR2 YFSETQ. The CDR3 loop is CASSSTGIGAGELFF. The CDR3 region has the DNA TGCGCCAGCAGCTCGACAGGGATAGGCGCCGGGGAGCTGTTTTTT.

J is TRBJ2-5 and V is TRBV20-1; possible D gene TRBD2, 6 bases. The CDR3 covers 15 residues. The germline V gene has CDR1 DFQATT and CDR2 SNEGSKA (reference sequence). Written as DNA, the CDR3 is TGCAGCTGTGGGGAGGATCCGGGATCAGCCACCACCCAGTACTTC. Amino acid sequence: CSCGEDPGSATTQYF.

The rearrangement uses TRBV20-1 and TRBJ1-1; D unresolved. CDR1 is DFQATT and CDR2 is SNEGSKA in the germline V gene (reference sequence). The CDR3 loop spans 11 amino acids. Trimming pared 3 bases from V and 7 bases from J, leaving 9 bases between. In nucleotides, the CDR3 is TGCAGTGCTAGTAAAACCGTTGAAGCTTTCTTT. Protein product: CSASKTVEAFF.